These 17 T cell receptor beta chains came from one sample sequenced in a study of control samples from healthy donors and cancer patients. This table comes from immunoSEQ multiplex PCR, and its TCRdb copy is limited to in-frame clones, with some not included. Of some 220,000 clones listed, about 95% were seen once; the top ten hold roughly 1.6%. The specimen sequenced was blood. Receptor source: a man aged 50-59 years in good health.

This rearrangement joins TRBV3-1 (or the pseudogene TRBV3-2) to TRBJ1-3; D remains unclear. Germline V gives CDR1 LGHDT, CDR2 YNNKEL (reference sequence). The CDR3 has 16 amino acids. V was clipped by 0 bases and J by 0 bases, with 9 bases between them. The CDR3 here is CASSQDMGSSGNTIYF. The CDR3 nucleotides read TGTGCCAGCAGCCAAGACATGGGGAGCTCTGGAAACACCATATATTTT.

The genes are TRBV28 and TRBJ1-6; D possibly corresponds to TRBD1 (5 bases). The CDR3 has 13 amino acids. Germline V gene lookup returns CDR1 MDHEN and CDR2 SYDVKM. The V end was cut by 8 bases, the J end by 7 bases, with 12 bases between. CDR3 coding DNA: TGTGCCAGCCGGCGGGACTCCAATTCACCCCTCCACTTT. Its protein is CASRRDSNSPLHF.

The chain employs TRBV9 and TRBJ2-3, with TRBD1 identical over 9 bases. The CDR3 has 15 residues. Germline trimming cut 3 bases from V and 5 bases from J; bases unmatched to any gene: 7. In germline, CDR1 is SGDLS, CDR2 YYNGEE. CDR3 sequence: CASSAGGQGRDTQYF. The CDR3 DNA sequence: TGTGCCAGCAGCGCCGGAGGACAGGGGCGAGATACGCAGTATTTT.

This rearrangement joins TRBV20-1 to TRBJ1-5; tentative D call: TRBD1 (5 bases). Trimming left V 3 bases short and J 4 bases short, with 13 bases between. This CDR3 has 14 amino acids. CDR1 and CDR2 (germline): DFQATT, SNEGSKA (reference sequence). This CDR3 is CSASAGMGNQPQHF. CDR3 nucleotides: TGCAGTGCTAGTGCAGGGATGGGGAATCAGCCCCAGCATTTT.

This clone came up once. J is TRBJ1-4 and V is TRBV28, with D tentatively TRBD1 (5 bases). Deletions cut 2 bases from V and 3 bases from J, with 13 bases between. The CDR3 spans 16 residues. CDR1 is MDHEN, CDR2 SYDVKM, per germline. The CDR3 region has the DNA TGTGCCAGCAGTTTAGAGTACCAGGGCGCTAATGAAAAACTGTTTTTT. Its translation: CASSLEYQGANEKLFF.

The chain links TRBV18 to TRBJ1-1, with D tentatively TRBD1 (6 bases). V was shortened by 4 bases and J by 5 bases, with 23 bases between the two germline ends. This CDR3 is built from 17 residues. From germline, CDR1 is KGHSH and CDR2 LQKENI. The CDR3 bases are TGTGCCAGCTCACAGGACCTCAGGGGTAAAGGGGGAACTGAAGCTTTCTTT. Translated, it gives CASSQDLRGKGGTEAFF.

This rearrangement joins TRBV5-8 to TRBJ2-1, with 11 bases fitting TRBD2. CDR3 size: 20 residues. The V and J ends lost 0 bases and 4 bases, in that order; junction bases with no gene match: 15. Germline lookup yields CDR1 SGHTS and CDR2 YDEGEE. The CDR3 DNA follows: TGTGCCAGCAGCTTGGCCAGGGGAGTAGCGGGGGGGCCTTTTTACAATGAGCAGTTCTTC. It translates to CASSLARGVAGGPFYNEQFF.

The V and J genes are TRBV7-8 and TRBJ1-2; D gene uncertain. Germline V CDR1 and CDR2: SGHVS, FQNEAQ. There are 16 residues in the CDR3. The V gene lost 1 base and the J gene lost 3 bases, with 15 bases spanning the gap. The CDR3: CASSLGLHPPHYGYTF. The CDR3 bases are TGTGCCAGCAGCTTAGGTCTGCACCCACCCCACTATGGCTACACCTTC.

This chain uses TRBV7-8 with TRBJ2-2, with D maybe TRBD1 (6 bases). Trimming shortened V by 2 bases and J by 4 bases, and 14 bases separated the two germline ends. The CDR3 has 16 residues. The germline gives CDR1 SGHVS, CDR2 FQNEAQ. The chain's CDR3 is CASSLRRDTTTGELFF. The CDR3 bases are TGTGCCAGCAGCTTACGTCGGGACACCACCACCGGGGAGCTGTTTTTT.

The chain employs TRBV5-5 and TRBJ1-1; D remains unclear. The ends were cut back, 4 bases at V and 0 bases at J, with 10 bases in the middle. There are 14 residues in the CDR3. Germline V CDR1 and CDR2: SGHKS, YYEKEE (reference sequence). The CDR3 sequence is CASSKPPVNTEAFF. The CDR3 bases are TGTGCCAGCAGCAAACCCCCGGTGAACACTGAAGCTTTCTTT.

This chain joins TRBV25-1 and TRBJ2-3, with 10 positions matching TRBD1. The V gene end was trimmed by 4 bases and the J gene end by 3 bases; junction bases not matched to a gene: 7. CDR3 length: 16 amino acids. Germline V gene sequence: CDR1 MGHDK, CDR2 SYGVNS. The CDR3 sequence: CASSGGTGARTDTQYF. As DNA, the CDR3 is TGTGCCAGCAGTGGAGGGACAGGGGCCAGGACAGATACGCAGTATTTT.

This sequence joins TRBV3-1 (or the pseudogene TRBV3-2) and TRBJ2-2; 8 nucleotides agree with TRBD2. Germline V gene sequence: CDR1 LGHDT, CDR2 YNNKEL (reference sequence). The trim removed 5 bases at V and 7 bases at J, leaving 12 bases unmatched. The CDR3 has 16 amino acids. CDR3 DNA sequence: TGTGCCAGCAGCTTCCAGTCCGGGGGGGCTATCGGGGAGCTGTTTTTT. Translated, it gives CASSFQSGGAIGELFF.

The chain is built from TRBV5-1 and TRBJ2-1, with 8 positions matching TRBD1. Germline V CDR1 and CDR2: SGHRS, YFSETQ. With V trimmed by 0 bases and J by 7 bases, 9 bases remained unmatched. This CDR3 is 16 amino acids long. The DNA of the CDR3 is TGCGCCAGCAGCTTGGAGCTCGGGACAGGCATGAATGAGCAGTTCTTC. It encodes CASSLELGTGMNEQFF.

The chain recombines TRBV7-8 with TRBJ1-3; D uncertain. CDR1 is SGHVS, CDR2 FQNEAQ, per germline. The CDR3 runs to 13 residues. Trimming cost V 0 bases and J 4 bases, with 4 bases left between them. The CDR3 DNA reads as TGTGCCAGCAGCTTAGCGCTCGGAAACACCATATATTTT. This encodes CASSLALGNTIYF. Full variable domain (missing parts from reference TRBV7-8 and TRBJ1-3): GAGVSQSPRYKVAKRGQDVALRCDPISGHVSLFWYQQALGQGPEFLTYFQNEAQLDKSGLPSDRFFAERPEGSVSTLKIQRTQQEDSAVYLCASSLALGNTIYFGEGSWLTVV.

The CDR3 nucleotides are TGTGCCAGCAGCTCCGGGACTGGAGCCAAAAACATTCAGTACTTC. This codes for CASSSGTGAKNIQYF. The gene calls are TRBV7-2 and TRBJ2-4; possibly TRBD2 for D (6 bases). The CDR3 has 15 amino acids. The germline gives CDR1 SGHTA, CDR2 FQGNSA. Trimming pared 4 bases from V and 0 bases from J, leaving 10 bases between.

The V and J genes are TRBV5-4 and TRBJ1-1; D is unresolved. V was trimmed by 1 base and J by 3 bases, leaving 13 bases between them. CDR3 size: 15 residues. Germline V gene sequence: CDR1 SGHNT, CDR2 YYREEE (reference sequence). The CDR3 DNA reads TGTGCCAGCAGCTTGTTTCCGGGTTTGGACACTGAAGCTTTCTTT. Its protein is CASSLFPGLDTEAFF.

The chain joins TRBV4-1 to TRBJ2-2; D possibly uses TRBD1 or TRBD2 (5 bases each). V lost 0 bases to trimming and J lost 0 bases, with 14 bases between them. Germline CDR1 reads MGHRA; CDR2 reads YSYEKL. The CDR3 spans 18 residues. CDR3 region: CASSQDRRGTANTGELFF. CDR3 in DNA: TGCGCCAGCAGCCAAGATAGGCGTGGGACCGCGAACACCGGGGAGCTGTTTTTT.